Listed here are 20 T cell receptor beta chains from one sample, sequenced in a study of regulatory T cells in long-lasting Graves disease (dated by TCRdb to about 2021). Library creation used multiplex PCR. Sequencing instrument: Illumina HiSeq 4000. To build TCR beta libraries, CDR3 regions were amplified by Arm-PCR using iRepertoire HTBI primers. TCRdb handled the public reads itself, with Q25 trimming in fastp and clone calling in MiXCR, and kept productive beta chains. CDR3 protein sequences are deduplicated, and each keeps its most common genes and DNA. The sample table lists fewer than 400,000 distinct CDR3 sequences, about 18% of them with a count of one. Just under 30% of the sample is held by the ten biggest clonotypes. The time point label on this specimen signifies: persistent/refractory GD, antithyroid drugs over 5 years with positive TRAb. RNA was extracted from PBMCs in TRIzol for both TCR sequencing and RNA sequencing.

Sequencing used peripheral blood mononuclear cells (PBMCs), obtained when the disease was refractory, from a patient treated with antithyroid drugs. Every receptor here comes from a female donor with Graves disease.

This clonotype was picked up a small number of times. This rearrangement joins TRBV29-1 to TRBJ1-2; no definite D call. The germline gives CDR1 SQVTM, CDR2 ANQGSEA. This CDR3 has 15 residues. The V end was cut by 5 bases, the J end by 5 bases, with 21 bases between. This chain's CDR3 is CSVSTSPPLPYGYTF. CDR3 DNA sequence: TGCAGCGTTTCTACCTCACCCCCCCTCCCTTATGGCTACACCTTC.

This clonotype occurred many times. J is TRBJ1-5 and V is TRBV12-3 or TRBV12-4, with D possibly being TRBD1 (6 bases). The CDR3 spans 13 residues. Trimming removed 7 bases from V and 6 bases from J, with 13 bases in between. The CDR3 DNA sequence: TGTGCCAGCACTTACAGGGAAGGTCAGCCCCAGCATTTT. It is translated as CASTYREGQPQHF.

Comments on this clonotype: One base away lies a much larger clone, so this may be a sequencing read error. V gene TRBV6-1 combines with J gene TRBJ1-2; a possible D gene is TRBD1 (6 bases). The germline V and J ends were trimmed by 6 bases and 3 bases, with 14 bases remaining between them. The CDR3 is 14 residues long. Germline V gene sequence: CDR1 MNHNS, CDR2 SASEGT. The CDR3 nucleotides are TGTGCCAGCAGAGACAGGAAAGCTGACTATGGCTACACCTTC. It translates to CASRDRKADYGYTF.

Comment on this clonotype: Lacking the conserved final phenylalanine or tryptophan, this CDR3 likely reflects a read error. No DNA is shown, since the ends of the CDR3 on it are uncertain; the CDR3 is the one TCRdb lists. This chain connects TRBV10-3 to TRBJ1-6; the DNA was not compared with TRBD1, the D call given in the table. The CDR3 length equals 15 residues, ends included. The V gene's germline CDR1 is ENHRY and CDR2 SYGVKD. CDR3 in amino acids: CAISESGTGNSPPHS.

The rearrangement links TRBV7-9 to TRBJ1-2; D is ambiguous. The CDR3 runs 13 residues. In germline, CDR1 is SEHNR, CDR2 FQNEAQ (reference sequence). V lost 7 bases to trimming and J lost 8 bases, with 17 bases between them. DNA of the CDR3: TGTGCCAGCACCCCTAGGGTGCAGCGGGGCTACACCTTC. Its protein is CASTPRVQRGYTF.

Comment on this clonotype: One end of the junction is discordant with germline, which a read error may explain. The chain is built from TRBV3-1 and TRBJ2-7; no reliable D call. The CDR3 is 12 amino acids. Germline V lookup: CDR1 LGHDT, CDR2 YNNKEL (reference sequence). The CDR3 DNA sequence: TGTGCCAGCAGCCAAGGGCACTACGAGCGGTACTTC. Its translation is CASSQGHYERYF.

The V call is TRBV6-2 or TRBV6-3, the J call TRBJ1-3; TRBD1 aligns across 10 bases. Trimming took 4 bases from V and 2 from J; bases not matched to a gene: 2. Germline assignment: CDR1 MNHEY and CDR2 SVGEGT. The CDR3 contains 15 residues. In nucleotides, the CDR3 is TGTGCCAGCAGTTGGGACAGGGGTGCTGGAAACACCATATATTTT. It yields the protein CASSWDRGAGNTIYF.

A note on this clonotype: A much more abundant neighbour one base away suggests this may be a read error. The chain is built from TRBV12-3 or TRBV12-4 and TRBJ1-4, with D possibly TRBD1 on 5 matching bases. The CDR3 is made up of 15 amino acids. V was pared by 2 bases and J by 0 bases, with 7 bases between. In DNA, the CDR3 is TGTGCCAGCAGTTTATGCAGGGCAACTAATGAAAAACTGTTTTTT. Protein: CASSLCRATNEKLFF.

The J gene is TRBJ1-4, the V gene TRBV5-5, with 7 bases lining up with TRBD1. The germline V gene has CDR1 SGHKS and CDR2 YYEKEE (reference sequence). The junction had 9 bases not matched to a gene; V was cut back by 1 base and J by 15 bases. This CDR3 has 13 residues. The DNA of the CDR3 is TGTGCCAGCAGCTTGATCATTGACAGGGACTTGTTTTTT. It yields the protein CASSLIIDRDLFF. Full variable domain (rest looked up from reference TRBV5-5 and TRBJ1-4): DAGVTQSPTHLIKTRGQQVTLRCSPISGHKSVSWYQQVLGQGPQFIFQYYEKEERGRGNFPDRFSARQFPNYSSELNVNALLLGDSALYLCASSLIIDRDLFFGSGTQLSVL.

The chain combines TRBV20-1 with TRBJ2-1; TRBD2 matches 9 bases. This CDR3 region has 14 residues. V lost 5 bases, J lost 8 bases, and 10 bases stayed unmatched. Germline V gene lookup returns CDR1 DFQATT and CDR2 SNEGSKA (reference sequence). In DNA form, the CDR3 reads TGCAGTGCTTACGGGGGGACTAGCACCTATGAGCAGTTCTTC. Translated, it gives CSAYGGTSTYEQFF.

With respect to this clonotype: A single base separates this from a much larger clone, so it may be a read error. V and J are TRBV5-5 and TRBJ2-2; 10 bases fit TRBD2. Germline assignment: CDR1 SGHKS and CDR2 YYEKEE (reference sequence). This CDR3 contains 15 residues. The CDR3 sequence is CTSTGLAANTGELFF. The CDR3 region has the DNA TGTACCAGCACCGGACTAGCGGCGAACACCGGGGAGCTGTTTTTT.

Only a few counts were recorded for this clonotype. The chain is built from TRBV20-1 and TRBJ2-1, with 10 positions matching TRBD2. Germline assignment: CDR1 DFQATT and CDR2 SNEGSKA (reference sequence). After removal of 0 bases from V and 7 bases from J, the junction contained 3 bases not matched to a gene. The CDR3 has 14 amino acids. The CDR3, as DNA: TGCAGTGCTAGAGAGTCTAGCGGGGGAAATGAGCAGTTCTTC. Encoded protein: CSARESSGGNEQFF.

This clonotype has only a few counts. The chain uses TRBV6-2 or TRBV6-3 and TRBJ2-7; 8 bases align to TRBD1. CDR1 MNHEY and CDR2 SVGEGT come from the germline V gene. The CDR3 is made up of 15 amino acids. With V trimmed by 0 bases and J by 0 bases, 1 base remained unmatched. The CDR3 DNA is TGTGCCAGCAGTTACTCTACAGGGGGCTCCTACGAGCAGTACTTC. Protein product: CASSYSTGGSYEQYF.

This clonotype was detected a few times. The chain has TRBV27 and TRBJ2-1, with D tentatively TRBD1 or TRBD2 (5 bases each). Trimming cost V 5 bases and J 7 bases, with 15 bases left between them. CDR1 is MNHEY, CDR2 SMNVEV, per germline (reference sequence). The CDR3 covers 14 residues. The CDR3 sequence: CASSKGTAWNEQFF. The CDR3 coding sequence is TGTGCCAGCAGTAAAGGGACGGCCTGGAATGAGCAGTTCTTC.

The rearrangement uses TRBV27 and TRBJ1-5; tentatively, D is TRBD1 (5 bases). This CDR3 comprises 15 residues. The V end was cut by 5 bases, the J end by 9 bases, with 20 bases between. Germline CDR1 MNHEY, CDR2 SMNVEV (reference sequence). The CDR3 is CASSVDRLGVGPQHF. The CDR3 DNA reads as TGTGCCAGCAGTGTCGACCGTCTGGGGGTGGGGCCCCAGCATTTT.

The chain has TRBV28 and TRBJ2-7, with D tentatively TRBD1 (6 bases). V was shortened by 7 bases and J by 8 bases, with 12 bases between the two germline ends. The germline V gene encodes CDR1 MDHEN and CDR2 SYDVKM. The CDR3 covers 11 residues. The CDR3 loop is CASNRVGQQYF. The DNA for the CDR3 is TGTGCCAGCAACAGGGTGGGGCAGCAGTACTTC.

This chain joins TRBV25-1 and TRBJ1-1, with 9 positions matching TRBD1. This CDR3 contains 15 residues. The germline V gene has CDR1 MGHDK and CDR2 SYGVNS. V lost 4 bases, J lost 1 base, and 4 bases stayed unmatched. The CDR3 protein is CASSAQGAGNTEAFF. The CDR3 DNA reads TGTGCCAGCAGTGCACAGGGGGCCGGGAACACTGAAGCTTTCTTT.

At least ten counts were recorded for this clonotype. The chain recombines TRBV18 with TRBJ1-1; D unresolved. Germline V lookup: CDR1 KGHSH, CDR2 LQKENI. The V and J ends lost 4 bases and 0 bases respectively, with 6 bases between them. The CDR3 extends over 13 amino acids. CDR3 loop: CASSQQVNTEAFF. In DNA, the CDR3 is TGTGCCAGCTCACAGCAGGTGAACACTGAAGCTTTCTTT.

This clonotype was seen many times. The chain links TRBV6-1 to TRBJ1-2; the D is unclear. The V end was cut by 7 bases, the J end by 2 bases, with 11 bases between. Germline V lookup: CDR1 MNHNS, CDR2 SASEGT. The CDR3 loop spans 13 amino acids. The CDR3 DNA reads as TGTGCCAGCACCGTACACAAAAACTATGGCTACACCTTC. Translation: CASTVHKNYGYTF.

This chain uses TRBV19 with TRBJ2-2, with TRBD1 matching over 7 bases. Germline assignment: CDR1 LNHDA and CDR2 SQIVND (reference sequence). V shed 7 bases, J shed 3 bases, and the junction held 5 bases outside the gene matches. The CDR3 sequence is 14 residues long. The CDR3 nucleotides are TGTGCCAGTAAGACAGGGATTTACACCGGGGAGCTGTTTTTT. It encodes CASKTGIYTGELFF.